This entry concerns a single T cell receptor beta chain. This specimen comes from a study of blood T cell repertoires in COVID-19. Study as a whole: T cells, B-cell-depleted T cells, or PBMCs provided the cDNA or gDNA that served as material.

The length of the CDR3 is 14 residues. V was shortened by 7 bases and J by 5 bases, with 17 bases between the two germline ends. Looked up from germline, CDR1 is MNHNY and CDR2 is SVGAGI (reference sequence). TCRdb keeps only in-frame clones here, not all; method: immunoSEQ multiplex PCR. The sample lists approximately 400,000 clones, 70% to 85% occurring once. This TCR came from a human donor with acute or convalescent COVID-19. The donor label of this sample is uncertain. Specimen: peripheral blood. The chain recombines TRBV6-6 with TRBJ2-5, with D possibly matching TRBD2 (5 bases). The chain's CDR3 is CASTTGRGRETQYF. CDR3 in DNA: TGTGCCAGCACCACCGGTAGAGGGCGGGAGACCCAGTACTTC.